This TCR beta chain comes out of a study of human T cells and chemical hapten exposure (dated by TCRdb to about 2021). Study-wide context: For sensitization, 2% DPC in acetone was applied to an approximately 2 cm by approximately 2 cm area of upper inner arm skin. Alopecia areata with under or over 50% scalp involvement, alopecia totalis and alopecia universalis were represented in the patient cohort, which was mostly female. Patient blood was sampled pre-sensitization (week 0) and at 2, 6 and about 24 weeks after DPC sensitization. In alopecia patients, the study followed how the peripheral blood TCR repertoire changed in vivo over primary and secondary sensitization to diphenylcyclopropenone (DPC), a hapten. Around 30 alopecia patients provided blood for TCR sequencing at one to four time points (pre-sensitization, 2, 6 and 24 weeks). Libraries were pooled for sequencing, and variation in per-sample TCR yields was attributed mainly to small differences in library volumes within the pool. Patch tests used Finn chambers with 0.01% DPC on the upper back, scored after 6 days by International Contact Dermatitis Research Group standards. Throughout the roughly 24-week study period, patients were also given weekly therapeutic DPC doses on the scalp.

The sample's time point label, in plain terms: patch test 1, 2 weeks after DPC sensitization. Sample treatment or condition, as interpreted from the label and publication: therapeutic diphenylcyclopropenone sensitization with weekly scalp DPC. At each patch-test visit, blood was drawn before the patch test was applied. Eligible patients were aged 18 to 70, diagnosed with alopecia, deemed suitable for DPC therapy, and excluded if pregnant. Total RNA was isolated from unfractionated whole blood collected in Tempus Blood RNA tubes. Library creation used RACE. These reads were obtained on a NextSeq 500. During library preparation, unique molecular identifiers were attached to individual cDNA molecules so that TCRs could be counted quantitatively and reproducibly. From each blood RNA sample, both TCR alpha and TCR beta chains were sequenced. The authors processed their data as follows. A median of roughly 98,000 TCRs per sample was observed, with a range of about 23,224 to 700,000. V, J and CDR3 annotation of the TCR reads was performed with the Decombinator software suite. Every sample was subsampled to the same number of TCRs (28,000) for the PS versus PT1 abundance plots. TCRs were defined as expanded if absent before sensitization and observed at least eight times at the 2-week time point. TCRdb handled the public reads itself, with Q25 trimming in fastp and clone calling in MiXCR, and kept productive beta chains. CDR3 protein duplicates are merged, each entry listing the most common genes and DNA. The V and J calls shown here were made by TCRdb, not taken from the authors' results. This sample holds around 300,000 distinct CDR3 sequences; around 7% were observed only once. The top ten clones comprise roughly 8% of the sample.

From a lookup of the germline V gene, CDR1 and CDR2 are SGHTA and FQGNSA. Counted from cysteine to phenylalanine, this CDR3 has 13 amino acids. CDR3 DNA is the only sequence kept; it has 39 bases, read in frame from the first base. V gives up 2 bases and J gives up 14 bases, and the segment between their germline ends measures 13 bases. There are many counts of this clonotype. It lacks a known antigen. Base-call qualities are not available, and no considerably larger clone is one nucleotide away. What the study reported, not specific to this receptor: DPC sensitization did not change the number of TCRs with a frequency above 1 in 1000, and there was no evidence of changes in global repertoire structure. Repeated subsampling changed both the strength of the expansion versus patch-test correlation and the threshold at which the correlation became significant. Compared with pre-sensitization or healthy control sets, expanded TCRs formed significantly more large CDR3 similarity clusters, which is consistent with antigen-driven responses. Because every patient had alopecia, a presumed autoimmune disease, the patients' immune response might differ from that of healthy individuals. A positive correlation was found between the number of PT1 expanded TCRs and patch test score, with significance reached at thresholds 8, 16 and 32 but not 4.

The sequenced sample was whole blood, obtained in connection with sensitization to the hapten diphenylcyclopropenone (DPC). The TCR originated in a young woman with alopecia areata. Some clones in this sample may be carry-over from other donors' samples. This sequence uses TRBV7-2 and TRBJ1-6, with TRBD1 perhaps the D gene, on 6 matching bases. Here is the DNA: TGTGCCAGCAGCTTACAGGTCGGGGGCACCCTCCACTTT. This translates into CASSLQVGGTLHF.